The 11 T cell receptor beta chains below come from one sample, sequenced in a study of PD-L1 blockade in urothelial cancer. Profiled with immunoSEQ multiplex PCR; TCRdb holds only in-frame clones, not every one. This sample has roughly 42,000 clones, with 81% found just once. The input for sequencing was PBMCs, taken around atezolizumab (anti-PD-L1) treatment. Receptor source: a man aged 70-80 years with urothelial cancer.

The chain carries TRBV28 and TRBJ1-5; 8 bases are a match to TRBD1. The germline gives CDR1 MDHEN, CDR2 SYDVKM. The CDR3 runs 13 residues. J gave up 3 bases and V 6 bases, and 1 base lay outside the gene matches. CDR3 nucleotide sequence: TGTGCCAGCAGGCAGGGGGCCAATCAGCCCCAGCATTTT. Its protein product is CASRQGANQPQHF.

This chain links TRBV30 with TRBJ1-1, with 8 bases lining up with TRBD1. Germline loops: CDR1 GTSNPN, CDR2 SVGIG (reference sequence). The CDR3 runs to 13 residues. J lost 4 bases, V lost 1 base, and 2 bases had no gene match. The chain's CDR3 is CAWSEQGGTEAFF. The CDR3 bases are TGTGCCTGGAGTGAACAGGGGGGCACTGAAGCTTTCTTT.

The chain employs TRBV7-9 and TRBJ1-1; D gene ambiguous. V was trimmed by 4 bases and J by 5 bases, leaving 11 bases between them. Germline CDR1 reads SEHNR; CDR2 reads FQNEAQ (reference sequence). The CDR3 consists of 13 residues. The CDR3 protein is CASSSDLTTEAFF. CDR3 sequence (DNA): TGTGCCAGCAGCTCTGATTTGACAACTGAAGCTTTCTTT. Complete variable domain (other parts from reference TRBV7-9 and TRBJ1-1): DTGVSQNPRHKITKRGQNVTFRCDPISEHNRLYWYRQTLGQGPEFLTYFQNEAQLEKSRLLSDRFSAERPKGSFSTLEIQRTEQGDSAMYLCASSSDLTTEAFFGQGTRLTVV.

The chain couples TRBV4-3 to TRBJ2-3; TRBD2 matches at 7 bases. CDR1 LGHNA and CDR2 YSLEER come from the germline V gene. CDR3 length: 16 amino acids. Trimming took 1 base from V and 1 from J; bases not matched to a gene: 5. The chain's CDR3 is CASSQGSAGGTDTQYF. DNA for the CDR3: TGCGCCAGCAGCCAAGGGTCCGCGGGAGGCACAGATACGCAGTATTTT.

DNA for the CDR3: TGTGCCAGCAGCCTAGGGGTATTGGTGCAGCCCCAGCATTTT. Translating gives CASSLGVLVQPQHF. The chain links TRBV5-6 to TRBJ1-5, with a tentative D call TRBD1 (5 bases). V was trimmed by 4 bases and J by 7 bases, leaving 15 bases between them. Germline lookup yields CDR1 SGHDT and CDR2 YYEEEE. The CDR3 totals 14 residues. Looking up the rest from reference TRBV5-6 and TRBJ1-5 gives the full variable domain: DAGVTQSPTHLIKTRGQQVTLRCSPKSGHDTVSWYQQALGQGPQFIFQYYEEEERQRGNFPDRFSGHQFPNYSSELNVNALLLGDSALYLCASSLGVLVQPQHFGDGTRLSIL.

This clone was seen only a few times. V is TRBV4-2 and J is TRBJ1-5; D is unclear. The CDR3 length is 15 residues. Per germline, CDR1 LGHNA and CDR2 YNFKEQ. The ends were cut back, 0 bases at V and 5 bases at J, with 11 bases in the middle. CDR3 nucleotide sequence: TGTGCCAGCAGCCAAGATTCCGGCGGATATCAGCCCCAGCATTTT. Translated, it gives CASSQDSGGYQPQHF.

In this sample, this clone turned up a few times. The V gene is TRBV27, the J gene TRBJ2-1; D is possibly TRBD1 (6 bases). The CDR3 runs 16 residues. The ends were cut back, 6 bases at V and 2 bases at J, with 17 bases in the middle. Per germline, CDR1 MNHEY and CDR2 SMNVEV (reference sequence). DNA for the CDR3: TGTGCCAGCAGCCGCGTGAGGGACACGACCTACAATGAGCAGTTCTTC. It encodes CASSRVRDTTYNEQFF.

The chain joins TRBV14 to TRBJ1-2; TRBD1 aligns across 7 bases. Trimming at V came to 6 bases and at J to 6 bases, leaving 7 bases not matched to a gene. CDR1 and CDR2 from the germline V gene are SGHDN and FVKESK. The CDR3 is 13 residues long. DNA for the CDR3: TGTGCCAGCAGTCGGACAGGATGGGATGGCTACACCTTC. It yields the protein CASSRTGWDGYTF.

As DNA, the CDR3 is TGTGCCAGCAGTGAAGCGCTCTGGGCGGGGGGCTACAATGAGCAGTTCTTC. Protein: CASSEALWAGGYNEQFF. The chain combines TRBV2 with TRBJ2-1; 8 nucleotides agree with TRBD2. CDR3 length: 17 residues. From germline, CDR1 is SNHLY and CDR2 FYNNEI. V lost 0 bases to trimming and J lost 3 bases; unmatched junction nucleotides: 7.

CDR3 sequence: CASSGGTSGSYEQYF. For the CDR3, the DNA is TGTGCCAGCAGCGGGGGGACTAGCGGGAGCTACGAGCAGTACTTC. This chain connects TRBV5-6 to TRBJ2-7, with 14 positions matching TRBD2. With 4 bases clipped from V and 3 bases from J, the junction kept 3 bases outside the gene matches. The germline gives CDR1 SGHDT, CDR2 YYEEEE. The CDR3 is 15 amino acids.

The rearrangement uses TRBV7-7 and TRBJ2-5; D not certain. CDR3 length: 12 amino acids. Trimming removed 2 bases from V and 4 bases from J, with 5 bases in between. Germline CDR1 reads SSHAT; CDR2 reads FNYEAQ (reference sequence). CDR3 region: CASSLSGETQYF. For the CDR3, the DNA is TGTGCCAGCAGCTTATCAGGAGAGACCCAGTACTTC.